The text below deals with one T cell receptor (beta chain). Its antigen remains unidentified. Via MiXCR, TCRdb re-called the RT-PCR reads, giving one row per CDR3 protein. The sample shows 700,000 to 800,000 distinct CDR3 sequences, approximately 17% of them seen only once. This sample was included in a study of response to subunit inactivated influenza vaccine. Findings of the study overall: Authors suggested each seasonal flu vaccination may recruit only limited numbers of new T cells.

The CDR3 sequence is 15 residues long. The germline V and J ends were trimmed by 0 bases and 1 base, with 7 bases remaining between them. The germline gives CDR1 LGHNA, CDR2 YSLEER. The source of this sequence is a man aged 45 to 65 who received an inactivated influenza vaccine. The chain carries TRBV4-3 and TRBJ2-4; no clear D gene. The starting material was PBMCs from blood, obtained less than 6 days after vaccination. Written as DNA, the CDR3 is TGCGCCAGCAGCCAAGAGATATCGGCCAAAAACATTCAGTACTTC. Its protein product is CASSQEISAKNIQYF.